This T cell receptor (beta chain) was documented in a study of T cell responses to AZD1222 COVID-19 vaccine. Libraries were prepared by immunoSEQ multiplex PCR; TCRdb keeps only in-frame clonotypes and omits some of them. This table holds 28,000 or so clones, roughly 88% found once. Material: peripheral blood, obtained 28 days after the second AZD1222 dose. The source of this sequence is an adult who received the AZD1222 COVID-19 vaccine.

In DNA, the CDR3 is TGTGCCAGCAGCGGGGAGAACAGGGCCACTGAAGCTTTCTTT. This codes for CASSGENRATEAFF. The chain is built from TRBV7-9 and TRBJ1-1; D possibly corresponds to TRBD1 (6 bases). Germline V gene data show CDR1 as SEHNR and CDR2 as FQNEAQ (reference sequence). The CDR3 extends over 14 amino acids. Trimming pared 5 bases from V and 4 bases from J, leaving 14 bases between.